The rows below give T cell receptor beta chains drawn from one sample of a study of blood T cell repertoires in COVID-19. Profiled with immunoSEQ multiplex PCR; TCRdb holds only in-frame clones, not every one. The sample contains fewer than 100,000 clones, about 85% of which appear only once. The specimen sequenced was peripheral blood. These receptor sequences come from a human donor in a cohort sampled during active COVID-19. Both conserved end residues are part of each CDR3. A D gene is named only where the DNA matches it firmly. Clone size appears in some rows only: once, few, many, or a class for an expanded clone.

TRBJ2-1,TRBD2,TRBV10-2,NA,TGCGCCAGCAGTGAAACTAGCGGGGCCTACAATGAGCAGTTCTTC,CASSETSGAYNEQFF
TRBJ1-6,NA,TRBV18,NA,TGTGCCAGCACACCGGCCCCTAATTCACCCCTCCACTTT,CASTPAPNSPLHF
TRBJ2-7,TRBD2,TRBV29-1,NA,TGCAGCGTTCGCGGGAGGGCTCTGCGGGGGGAGCAGTACTTC,CSVRGRALRGEQYF
TRBJ1-1,TRBD1,TRBV7-3,NA,TGTGCCAGCAGCTTATATGGGTACACACAGGGGTTCACTGAAGCTTTCTTT,CASSLYGYTQGFTEAFF
TRBJ1-6,TRBD1,TRBV4-1,NA,TGCGCCAGCAGCTTGACAGGGGACCTTAATTCACCCCTCCACTTT,CASSLTGDLNSPLHF
TRBJ2-7,TRBD1,TRBV7-2,NA,TGTGCCAGCAGCGTAGACAGGGGGCTTGACTACGAGCAGTACTTC,CASSVDRGLDYEQYF
TRBJ1-5,NA,TRBV19,NA,TGTGCCAGTAGTATAAATTTCCGCCCGAGTCAGCCCCAGCATTTT,CASSINFRPSQPQHF
TRBJ1-3,TRBD1,TRBV4-2,NA,TGTGCCAGCAGCCAAGACGGGCAGGGGGGAGGAAACACCATATATTTT,CASSQDGQGGGNTIYF
TRBJ1-1,NA,TRBV19,NA,TGTGCCAGTAGTATAGATCCATCAGGGAACACTGAAGCTTTCTTT,CASSIDPSGNTEAFF
TRBJ2-1,NA,TRBV11-2,few,TGTGCCAGCAGCTTAGACCTGGGTGGGCCCTACAATGAGCAGTTCTTC,CASSLDLGGPYNEQFF
TRBJ2-2,TRBD1,TRBV4-1,NA,TGCGCCAGCAGCCCGACCGGGACAGGGGACACCGGGGAGCTGTTTTTT,CASSPTGTGDTGELFF
TRBJ1-1,NA,TRBV6-5,NA,TGTGCCAGCAGTACCCCTTGGGAGGCTTTCTTT,CASSTPWEAFF
TRBJ2-5,NA,TRBV11-2,NA,TGTGCCAGCAGCTCCAGGGTAGGGGAAGAGACCCAGTACTTC,CASSSRVGEETQYF
TRBJ1-2,NA,TRBV2,NA,TGTGCCAGCAGGACCCGCAGGGCATCTGGCTACACCTTC,CASRTRRASGYTF
TRBJ2-6,NA,TRBV12-3/TRBV12-4,NA,TGTGCCAGCACCAACTCTGGGGCCAACGTCCTGACTTTC,CASTNSGANVLTF
TRBJ2-3,TRBD2,TRBV10-3,NA,TGTGCCATCAGTGAGGAGGGGGGACTAGCGGGAGGGACAGGTACGCAGTATTTT,CAISEEGGLAGGTGTQYF
TRBJ2-7,TRBD2,TRBV5-1,once,TGCGCCAGCAGCTCCTCCCCGGGCGGGAGGGCCTACGAGCAGTACTTC,CASSSSPGGRAYEQYF
TRBJ1-2,TRBD1,TRBV7-9,NA,TGTGCCAGCAGCTTCCGGGACAGGGACTATGGCTACACCTTC,CASSFRDRDYGYTF
TRBJ2-1,TRBD2,TRBV6-5,NA,TGTGCCAGCAGCCCCCTAGCGGTGTCCTACAATGAGCAGTTCTTC,CASSPLAVSYNEQFF
TRBJ2-3,NA,TRBV10-2,NA,TGCGCCAGCAGTGAGAGTCGCGGGACTACGCAGTATTTT,CASSESRGTTQYF
TRBJ2-7,NA,TRBV9,NA,TGTGCCAGCAGCGAGACCCAGGGGAGCTCCTACGAGCAGTACTTC,CASSETQGSSYEQYF
TRBJ1-6,NA,TRBV15,NA,TGTGCCACCAGCGGGGGAGGGGACTCCTATAATTCACCCCTCCACTTT,CATSGGGDSYNSPLHF
TRBJ2-7,TRBD1,TRBV7-8,few,TGTGCCAGCAGTTCTTGGGGACAGGGTGACGAGCAGTACTTC,CASSSWGQGDEQYF
TRBJ2-1,NA,TRBV29-1,NA,TGCCGCCTAGCGACATACAATGAGCAGTTCTTC,CRLATYNEQFF
TRBJ2-7,NA,TRBV5-1,NA,TGCGCCAGCAGCTTCAGCGGGACAATCTCCTACGAGCAGTACTTC,CASSFSGTISYEQYF
TRBJ2-7,TRBD1,TRBV5-4,few,TGTGCCAGCAGCCCCAAGGGGGACAGCGCCTACGAGCAGTACTTC,CASSPKGDSAYEQYF
TRBJ1-6,NA,TRBV18,NA,TGTGCCAGCTCACCAGGGGGGGTTTCACCCCTCCACTTT,CASSPGGVSPLHF
TRBJ1-2,NA,TRBV5-6,NA,TGTGCCAGCAGCTTTCCGGGGGTAGGCTACACCTTC,CASSFPGVGYTF
TRBJ1-2,TRBD1,TRBV6-6,NA,TGTGCCAGCAGTTACGAGACAGGGGGGGTCTATGGCTACACCTTC,CASSYETGGVYGYTF
TRBJ2-3,NA,TRBV9,NA,TGTGCCAGCAGCCCCTTAGGTGGCGGTACCACAGATACGCAGTATTTT,CASSPLGGGTTDTQYF
TRBJ2-7,NA,TRBV19,NA,TGTGCCAGTAGTTCCGGACATAACTACGAGCAGTACTTC,CASSSGHNYEQYF
TRBJ1-4,NA,TRBV4-1,NA,TGCGCCAGCAGCCAAGACGGAGCTGCAACTAATGAAAAACTGTTTTTT,CASSQDGAATNEKLFF
TRBJ1-5,NA,TRBV7-8,NA,TGTGCCAGCAGGCCAGGGACTCCAATTAGCAATCAGCCCCAGCATTTT,CASRPGTPISNQPQHF
TRBJ1-1,NA,TRBV14,NA,TGTGCCAGCAGTCTCCTCAGCACAGACAACACTGAAGCTTTCTTT,CASSLLSTDNTEAFF
TRBJ1-5,NA,TRBV24-1,NA,TGTGCCACCCAACGTACAGGGAACAATCAGCCCCAGCATTTT,CATQRTGNNQPQHF
TRBJ2-6,NA,TRBV2,NA,TGTGCCAGCGGTTTACAGGGCTCTGGGGCCAACGTCCTGACTTTC,CASGLQGSGANVLTF
TRBJ1-1,NA,TRBV5-1,few,TGCGCCAGCAGCCAGAACAACAGGGAGAGAGACACTGAAGCTTTCTTT,CASSQNNRERDTEAFF
TRBJ2-5,TRBD1,TRBV6-5,NA,TGTGCCAGCTTACCAGGGGGCGACCAAGAGACCCAGTACTTC,CASLPGGDQETQYF
TRBJ2-1,NA,TRBV7-6,NA,TGTGCCAGCAGCTTGAACTTAGCGCGCTCCTACAATGAGCAGTTCTTC,CASSLNLARSYNEQFF
TRBJ2-6,NA,TRBV27,NA,TGTGCCAGCAGCCCGGGACACGGGCTCCGGACGGGGGCCAACGTCCTGACTTTC,CASSPGHGLRTGANVLTF
TRBJ2-7,NA,TRBV4-2,NA,TGTGCCAGCAGCCAAGAAGTCTCCGAGTTTGGGCAGTACTTC,CASSQEVSEFGQYF
TRBJ2-5,NA,TRBV5-1,once,TGCGCCAGCAGCTTGTCCCCCTCGGGGGGCGCGGGGGAGACCCAGTACTTC,CASSLSPSGGAGETQYF
TRBJ1-2,TRBD1,TRBV25-1,once,TGTGCCAGCAGTCAGACAGGGGTAGGCTACACCTTC,CASSQTGVGYTF
TRBJ1-2,NA,TRBV24-1,few,TGTGCCACCAGTGGAAGCGACAGGACCTATGGCTACACCTTC,CATSGSDRTYGYTF
TRBJ2-7,TRBD1,TRBV19,NA,TGTGCCAGTACTAGGGGAACAGGGGTCTACGAGCAGTACTTC,CASTRGTGVYEQYF
TRBJ1-1,NA,TRBV28,few,TGTGCCAGCAGCCCGGACAGTTTTTCAGGCCTAAACACTGAAGCTTTCTTT,CASSPDSFSGLNTEAFF
TRBJ2-2,TRBD1,TRBV24-1,NA,TGTGCCACCAGTGACCCCGGGACAGGGGAAACCGGGGAGCTGTTTTTT,CATSDPGTGETGELFF
TRBJ2-1,NA,TRBV5-1,NA,TGCGCCAGCAGCTTGGGTATTTCGGATGAGCAGTTCTTC,CASSLGISDEQFF
TRBJ2-1,NA,TRBV6-5,NA,TGTGCCAGCAGAACCCTAGCGAGCTCCTACAATGAGCAGTTCTTC,CASRTLASSYNEQFF
TRBJ2-6,TRBD2,TRBV9,NA,TGTGCCAGCAGTCAAACCCCGGGGGGCTCTGGGGCCAACGTCCTGACTTTC,CASSQTPGGSGANVLTF